The 21 T cell receptor beta chains in this list originate from one sample, sequenced in a study of identical twins' blood T cells (dated by TCRdb to the early 2010s). Receptor amplification or capture employed 5' RACE. TCRdb shows the sequencer as Illumina Genome Analyzer IIx. TCRdb reprocessing: public reads trimmed at Q25 with fastp, clones called with MiXCR, in-frame beta chains kept. Each record represents a unique CDR3 protein, reported with the most common genes and DNA among its rows. In all, the sample holds about 370,000 distinct CDR3 sequences, and around 30% of those were seen once. The leading ten clones occupy about 6% of the sample. The sequencing input was PBMCs. Receptor source: a woman between 18 and 50 years old in good health.

The chain employs TRBV2 and TRBJ2-7; no definite D call. The CDR3 runs to 15 residues. The germline CDR1 and CDR2 sequences are SNHLY and FYNNEI. The ends were cut back, 6 bases at V and 3 bases at J, with 18 bases in the middle. CDR3 region: CASRETREILYEQYF. In DNA, the CDR3 is TGTGCCAGCAGAGAGACTCGTGAGATCCTCTACGAGCAGTACTTC.

A few counts support this clonotype. In DNA form, the CDR3 reads TGTGCCAGCAGGACCTCACTCTTTGTGGGCGGCTACACCTTC. Translated, it gives CASRTSLFVGGYTF. The chain recombines TRBV28 with TRBJ1-2; the D is unclear. The V gene lost 6 bases and the J gene lost 8 bases, with 19 bases spanning the gap. The germline V gene encodes CDR1 MDHEN and CDR2 SYDVKM. The length of the CDR3 is 14 residues.

This rearrangement joins TRBV12-5 to TRBJ2-2; 10 positions match TRBD2. This CDR3 is 16 amino acids long. V lost 0 bases, J lost 9 bases, and 7 bases stayed unmatched. Germline CDR1 and CDR2: LGHNT and FRNRAP. The CDR3 region is CASGLVSSGSSWELFF. The CDR3 coding sequence is TGTGCTAGTGGTTTGGTTTCTAGCGGGAGTTCTTGGGAGCTGTTTTTT.

Only a few counts were recorded for this clonotype. The V call is TRBV20-1, the J call TRBJ2-3, with D tentatively TRBD1 (6 bases). Germline-derived CDR1 and CDR2 are DFQATT and SNEGSKA (reference sequence). This CDR3 spans 14 amino acids. V gave up 6 bases and J gave up 3 bases, with 16 bases separating them. The CDR3 DNA reads as TGCAGTGCCCCAAGGGGGTTGGAGACAGATACGCAGTATTTT. It encodes CSAPRGLETDTQYF.

The chain employs TRBV11-2 and TRBJ2-1; TRBD2 is a possible D gene (5 bases). V was shortened by 2 bases and J by 7 bases, with 12 bases between the two germline ends. The CDR3 totals 14 residues. Germline V gene sequence: CDR1 SGHAT, CDR2 FQNNGV. DNA for the CDR3: TGTGCCAGCAGCTTAACCCTATCGGGGAATGAGCAGTTCTTC. Its translation is CASSLTLSGNEQFF.

The table lists this clonotype with a few counts. The rearrangement uses TRBV5-1 and TRBJ1-1; maybe TRBD1 (5 bases). The CDR3 sequence is 16 residues long. CDR1 is SGHRS and CDR2 is YFSETQ in the germline V gene. V was shortened by 4 bases and J by 0 bases, with 16 bases between the two germline ends. CDR3 bases: TGCGCCAGCAGCCACGGCCCCACAGGATTGAACACTGAAGCTTTCTTT. Translation gives CASSHGPTGLNTEAFF. The complete variable domain, with remaining parts taken from reference TRBV5-1 and TRBJ1-1, reads KAGVTQTPRYLIKTRGQQVTLSCSPISGHRSVSWYQQTPGQGLQFLFEYFSETQRNKGNFPGRFSGRQFSNSRSEMNVSTLELGDSALYLCASSHGPTGLNTEAFFGQGTRLTVV.

The chain uses TRBV14 and TRBJ2-7; weak D call: TRBD1 (6 bases). The ends were cut back, 3 bases at V and 2 bases at J, with 11 bases in the middle. The CDR3 runs to 14 residues. Germline-derived CDR1 and CDR2 are SGHDN and FVKESK. The DNA of the CDR3 is TGTGCCAGCAGCCAGATGACAGGCGCCTACGAGCAGTACTTC. It yields the protein CASSQMTGAYEQYF.

The count of this clonotype is one. The chain employs TRBV5-1 and TRBJ2-1; tentative D call: TRBD2 (6 bases). With 4 bases removed from V and 8 bases from J, the gap between germline ends came to 13 bases. The CDR3 runs 13 residues. The germline V gene has CDR1 SGHRS and CDR2 YFSETQ. CDR3: CASSAGPSDEQFF. The CDR3 DNA reads as TGCGCCAGCAGCGCGGGACCTTCAGATGAGCAGTTCTTC.

This chain uses TRBV5-1 with TRBJ1-1; a weak D match, TRBD1 (6 bases). The germline gives CDR1 SGHRS, CDR2 YFSETQ. The CDR3 runs 15 residues. Deletions cut 4 bases from V and 3 bases from J, with 16 bases between. Written as DNA, the CDR3 is TGCGCCAGCAGCCCCCAGGGGCTGTCTGACACTGAAGCTTTCTTT. Amino acids: CASSPQGLSDTEAFF.

This clonotype was seen only a few times. V is TRBV5-1 and J is TRBJ1-2; D not resolved. Looked up from germline, CDR1 is SGHRS and CDR2 is YFSETQ. The CDR3 has 11 amino acids. Deletions cut 10 bases from V and 4 bases from J, with 11 bases between. The CDR3 DNA reads as TGCGCCTCCGGCAGCCCCTATGGCTACACCTTC. This translates into CASGSPYGYTF.

V is TRBV20-1 and J is TRBJ2-7, with 7 bases matching TRBD1. The germline V gene encodes CDR1 DFQATT and CDR2 SNEGSKA (reference sequence). This CDR3 contains 11 residues. Trimming took 8 bases from V and 8 from J; bases not matched to a gene: 9. The CDR3 sequence: CSSYDRDKQYF. CDR3 DNA: TGCAGTTCCTACGACAGGGATAAGCAGTACTTC.

This clonotype was detected only once. One end of the junction fails to match germline, which may point to a read error. The chain is built from TRBV7-8 and TRBJ2-1, with TRBD2 matching over 12 bases. CDR1 and CDR2 (germline): SGHVS, FQNEAQ. This CDR3 region has 16 residues. In DNA, the CDR3 is TGTGCCTGCACCCGACTAGCGGGAGAGGTGGACAATGAGCAGCTCTTC. Protein: CACTRLAGEVDNEQLF.

This chain links TRBV29-1 with TRBJ2-7, with unresolved D. V was clipped by 6 bases and J by 2 bases, with 14 bases between them. CDR1 and CDR2 (germline): SQVTM, ANQGSEA. This CDR3 spans 13 amino acids. The CDR3, as DNA: TGCAGCGTCTATCTGGTGACAACCTACGAGCAGTACTTC. Amino acids: CSVYLVTTYEQYF.

The rearrangement links TRBV6-5 to TRBJ1-1; unclear D gene. The CDR3 runs 14 residues. V lost 7 bases to trimming and J lost 6 bases, with 18 bases between them. The V gene's germline CDR1 is MNHEY and CDR2 SVGAGI. In DNA, the CDR3 is TGTGCCAGCATATGGCGACCTGGGGTTCCTGAAGCTTTCTTT. Translating it yields CASIWRPGVPEAFF.

This clonotype was seen many times. The rearrangement joins TRBV9 to TRBJ2-1; possibly TRBD1 or TRBD2 for D (5 bases each). The CDR3 covers 14 residues. V was cut by 0 bases and J by 4 bases, with 8 bases left in between. Germline loops: CDR1 SGDLS, CDR2 YYNGEE. CDR3 sequence reads: CASSVGGIYNEQFF. DNA for the CDR3: TGTGCCAGCAGCGTAGGGGGGATTTACAATGAGCAGTTCTTC.

This clonotype was counted only a few times. This rearrangement joins TRBV4-3 to TRBJ1-4; the D gene is possibly TRBD1 (5 bases). The germline gives CDR1 LGHNA, CDR2 YSLEER. V lost 1 base and J 7 bases, leaving 13 bases between the germline ends. The CDR3 extends over 15 amino acids. This CDR3 is CASSQGRVGGEKLFF. CDR3 DNA: TGCGCCAGCAGCCAAGGACGGGTGGGGGGTGAAAAACTGTTTTTT.

Many counts were recorded for this clonotype. This rearrangement joins TRBV7-8 to TRBJ2-1; the match to TRBD1 covers 10 bases. CDR3 length: 14 amino acids. Germline loops: CDR1 SGHVS, CDR2 FQNEAQ. Unmatched junction bases numbered 4, after V lost 3 bases and J lost 8 bases. CDR3 sequence: CASSFTTGGYEQFF. The CDR3 nucleotides are TGTGCCAGCAGCTTTACGACAGGGGGCTATGAGCAGTTCTTC.

This clonotype showed up just once. The genes are TRBV12-3 or TRBV12-4 and TRBJ1-1; 7 nucleotides match TRBD1. V lost 0 bases and J lost 7; bases outside the gene matches: 11. This CDR3 region has 16 residues. CDR3 sequence reads: CASSLAQTTGQHEAFF. CDR3 DNA sequence: TGTGCCAGCAGTTTAGCCCAAACGACAGGGCAACATGAAGCTTTCTTT.

This clonotype turned up a few times. The gene calls are TRBV18 and TRBJ1-6; possible D gene TRBD1, 6 bases. CDR1 is KGHSH, CDR2 LQKENI, per germline. Trimming took off 1 base at V and 7 bases at J, with 8 bases between the two ends. There are 14 residues in the CDR3. The CDR3 DNA follows: TGTGCCAGCTCACCACAGGGGGAGAATTCACCCCTCCACTTT. Translated, it gives CASSPQGENSPLHF.

This clonotype has more than one count but fewer than ten. This sequence joins TRBV20-1 and TRBJ2-7; D not certain. This CDR3 comprises 11 residues. Per the germline V gene, CDR1 is DFQATT and CDR2 is SNEGSKA (reference sequence). Trimming cost V 8 bases and J 3 bases, with 11 bases left between them. The CDR3 is CSPWAGYEQYF. DNA of the CDR3: TGCAGTCCGTGGGCCGGCTACGAGCAGTACTTC.

This chain links TRBV20-1 with TRBJ2-7; 13 bases line up with TRBD2. The CDR3 has 14 amino acids. Germline V lookup: CDR1 DFQATT, CDR2 SNEGSKA (reference sequence). V was clipped by 3 bases and J by 6 bases; unmatched bases: 5. CDR3 in amino acids: CSARGLAGTGEQYF. The DNA of the CDR3 is TGCAGTGCTAGGGGACTAGCGGGAACAGGCGAGCAGTACTTC.